This TCR beta chain was documented in a study of Ad26.COV2.S vaccination and SARS-CoV-2 variants. Study details: Enrollment placed the donor in the COV1001 Ad26.COV2.S trial arm.

Using immunoSEQ multiplex PCR, the repertoire was profiled, and TCRdb retains in-frame clones only, with some absent. The sample contains some 410,000 clones, about 90% of which appear only once. About this clone: Its target is not known.

CDR3 length equals 13 residues. V dropped 2 bases and J dropped 7 bases, with 9 bases sitting between them. Germline V gene sequence: CDR1 MNHNS, CDR2 SASEGT. Findings and caveats of the study: Post-vaccination spike-specific CD8+ and CD4+ T cell responses reportedly had substantial breadth. People given the vaccine had a wider spike-specific TCR breadth than placebo recipients did.

Regarding treatment: over 15 received Ad26.COV2.S at low or high dose, single or two shots; about 5 received placebo; per-sample allocation not given. The study sampled participants on day 63 after the first vaccine or placebo injection. The chain links TRBV6-1 to TRBJ2-1; D remains ambiguous. The source was peripheral blood, collected in a trial of Ad26.COV2.S vaccine versus placebo. The source is a person aged 18 to 65 who received the Ad26.COV2.S COVID-19 vaccine or a placebo. CDR3 DNA sequence: TGTGCCAGCAGTGAATTCGCGGTTAATGAGCAGTTCTTC. Amino acid sequence: CASSEFAVNEQFF.